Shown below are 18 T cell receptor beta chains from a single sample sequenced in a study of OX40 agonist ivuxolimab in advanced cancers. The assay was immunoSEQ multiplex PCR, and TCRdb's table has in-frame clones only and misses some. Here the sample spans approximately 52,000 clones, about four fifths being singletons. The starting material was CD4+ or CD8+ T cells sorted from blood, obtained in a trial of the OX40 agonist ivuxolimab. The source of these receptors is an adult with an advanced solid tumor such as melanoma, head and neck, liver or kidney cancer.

This CDR3 reads CASSESGSSIGELFF. The CDR3 nucleotides read TGTGCCAGCAGTGAAAGCGGGAGCAGTATCGGGGAGCTGTTTTTT. The chain couples TRBV6-1 to TRBJ2-2; 8 bases line up with TRBD2. The junction had 6 bases not matched to a gene; V was cut back by 2 bases and J by 7 bases. The CDR3 is 15 amino acids. CDR1 is MNHNS, CDR2 SASEGT, per germline.

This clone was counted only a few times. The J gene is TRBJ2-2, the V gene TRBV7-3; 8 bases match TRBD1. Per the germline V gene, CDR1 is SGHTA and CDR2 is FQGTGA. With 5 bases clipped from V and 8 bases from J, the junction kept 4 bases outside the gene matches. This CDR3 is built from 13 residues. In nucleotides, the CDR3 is TGTGCCAGCAGCCGGCAGGGGGCAGGGGAGCTGTTTTTT. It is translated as CASSRQGAGELFF.

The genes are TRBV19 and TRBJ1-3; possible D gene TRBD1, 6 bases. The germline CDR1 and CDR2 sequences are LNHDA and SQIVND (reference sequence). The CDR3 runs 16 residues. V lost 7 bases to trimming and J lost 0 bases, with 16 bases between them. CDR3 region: CASNGGGPSSGNTIYF. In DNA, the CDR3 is TGTGCCAGTAATGGTGGGGGCCCTAGCTCTGGAAACACCATATATTTT. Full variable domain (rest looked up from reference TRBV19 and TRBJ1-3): DGGITQSPKYLFRKEGQNVTLSCEQNLNHDAMYWYRQDPGQGLRLIYYSQIVNDFQKGDIAEGYSVSREKKESFPLTVTSAQKNPTAFYLCASNGGGPSSGNTIYFGEGSWLTVV.

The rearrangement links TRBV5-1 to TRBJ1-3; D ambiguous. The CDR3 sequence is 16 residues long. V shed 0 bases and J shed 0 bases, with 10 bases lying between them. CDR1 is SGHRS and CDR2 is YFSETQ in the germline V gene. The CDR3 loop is CASSLEGILSGNTIYF. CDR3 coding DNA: TGCGCCAGCAGCTTGGAAGGGATTCTCTCTGGAAACACCATATATTTT.

CDR3 amino acids: CASSLKIQPQHF. The CDR3 nucleotides read TGTGCCAGCAGCTTAAAGATCCAGCCCCAGCATTTT. The chain is built from TRBV7-3 and TRBJ1-5; the D is unclear. V was cut by 1 base and J by 7 bases, with 5 bases left in between. CDR1 and CDR2 (germline): SGHTA, FQGTGA. CDR3 length: 12 residues.

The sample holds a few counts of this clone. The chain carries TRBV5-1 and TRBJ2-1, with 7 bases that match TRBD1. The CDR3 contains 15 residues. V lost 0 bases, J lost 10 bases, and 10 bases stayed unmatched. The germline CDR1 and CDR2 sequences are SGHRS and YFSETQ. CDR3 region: CASSLETGYTSEQFF. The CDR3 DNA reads TGCGCCAGCAGCTTGGAGACAGGGTATACCTCGGAGCAGTTCTTC.

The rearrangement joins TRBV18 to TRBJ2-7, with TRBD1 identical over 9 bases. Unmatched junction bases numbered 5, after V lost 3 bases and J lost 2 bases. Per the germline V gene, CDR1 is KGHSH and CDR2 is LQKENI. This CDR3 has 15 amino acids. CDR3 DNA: TGTGCCAGCTCACCCGCGGGACAGGGAACCTACGAGCAGTACTTC. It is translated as CASSPAGQGTYEQYF.

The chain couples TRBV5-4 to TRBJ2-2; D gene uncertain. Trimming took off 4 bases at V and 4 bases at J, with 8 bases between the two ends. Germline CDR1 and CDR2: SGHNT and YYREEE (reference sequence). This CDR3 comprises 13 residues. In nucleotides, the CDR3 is TGTGCCAGCAGCGGGTGGGGCACCGGGGAGCTGTTTTTT. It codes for CASSGWGTGELFF.

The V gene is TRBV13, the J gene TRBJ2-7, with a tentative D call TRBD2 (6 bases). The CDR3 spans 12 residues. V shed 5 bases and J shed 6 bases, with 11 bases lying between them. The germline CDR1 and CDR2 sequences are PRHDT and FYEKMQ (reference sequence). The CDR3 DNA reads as TGTGCCAGCAGCCCTGGGGGGACCGAGCAGTACTTC. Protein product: CASSPGGTEQYF. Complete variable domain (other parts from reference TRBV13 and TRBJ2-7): AAGVIQSPRHLIKEKRETATLKCYPIPRHDTVYWYQQGPGQDPQFLISFYEKMQSDKGSIPDRFSAQQFSDYHSELNMSSLELGDSALYFCASSPGGTEQYFGPGTRLTVT.

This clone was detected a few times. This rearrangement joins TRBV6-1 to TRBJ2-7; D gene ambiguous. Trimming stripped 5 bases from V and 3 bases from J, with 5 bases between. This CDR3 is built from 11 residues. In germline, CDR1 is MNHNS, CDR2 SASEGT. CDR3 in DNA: TGTGCCAGCAGTCTCCACTACGAGCAGTACTTC. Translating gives CASSLHYEQYF.

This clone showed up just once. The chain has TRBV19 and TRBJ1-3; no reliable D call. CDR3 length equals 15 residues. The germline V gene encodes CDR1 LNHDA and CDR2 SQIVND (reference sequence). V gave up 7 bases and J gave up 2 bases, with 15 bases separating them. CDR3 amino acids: CASTENDRAGNTIYF. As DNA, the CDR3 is TGTGCCAGTACCGAAAACGATAGGGCTGGAAACACCATATATTTT.

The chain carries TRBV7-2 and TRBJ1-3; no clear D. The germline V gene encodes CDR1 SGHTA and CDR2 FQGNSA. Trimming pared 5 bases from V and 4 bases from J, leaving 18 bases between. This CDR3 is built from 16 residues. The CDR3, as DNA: TGTGCCAGCAGCCTGGCGTTAGCCAACGGAGGAAACACCATATATTTT. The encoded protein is CASSLALANGGNTIYF.

CDR3 bases: TGCGCCAGCAGCCAAACCAAGGACGGGGCACGACTCCACTTT. Translated: CASSQTKDGARLHF. The chain joins TRBV4-1 to TRBJ1-6, with TRBD1 as a possible D gene (5 bases). The CDR3 spans 14 residues. Germline CDR1 and CDR2: MGHRA and YSYEKL. Trimming left V 2 bases short and J 16 bases short, with 18 bases between.

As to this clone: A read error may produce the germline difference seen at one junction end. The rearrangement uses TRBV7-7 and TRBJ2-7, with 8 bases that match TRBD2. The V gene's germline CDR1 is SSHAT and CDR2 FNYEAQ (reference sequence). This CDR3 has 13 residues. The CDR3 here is CASSLAGTSEQYF. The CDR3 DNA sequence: TGTGCTAGCAGCTTAGCGGGGACCAGCGAGCAGTACTTC.

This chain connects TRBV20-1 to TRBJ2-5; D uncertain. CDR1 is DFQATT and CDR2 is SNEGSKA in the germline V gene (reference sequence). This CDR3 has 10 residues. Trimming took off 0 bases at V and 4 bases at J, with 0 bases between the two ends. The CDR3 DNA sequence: TGCAGTGCTAGAGAAGAGACCCAGTACTTC. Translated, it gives CSAREETQYF.

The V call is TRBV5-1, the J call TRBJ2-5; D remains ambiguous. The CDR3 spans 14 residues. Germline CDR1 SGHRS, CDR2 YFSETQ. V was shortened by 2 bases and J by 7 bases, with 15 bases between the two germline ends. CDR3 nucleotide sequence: TGCGCCAGCAGCTTAGAGGAACTATTAGGGACCCAGTACTTC. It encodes CASSLEELLGTQYF. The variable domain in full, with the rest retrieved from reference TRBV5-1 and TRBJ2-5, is KAGVTQTPRYLIKTRGQQVTLSCSPISGHRSVSWYQQTPGQGLQFLFEYFSETQRNKGNFPGRFSGRQFSNSRSEMNVSTLELGDSALYLCASSLEELLGTQYFGPGTRLLVL.

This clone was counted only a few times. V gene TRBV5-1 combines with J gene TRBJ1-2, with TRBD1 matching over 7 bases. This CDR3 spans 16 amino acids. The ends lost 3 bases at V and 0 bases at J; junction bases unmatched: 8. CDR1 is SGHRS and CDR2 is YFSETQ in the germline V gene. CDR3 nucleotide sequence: TGCGCCAGCAGCTCGGGGGGGACAGTCACTAACTATGGCTACACCTTC. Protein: CASSSGGTVTNYGYTF. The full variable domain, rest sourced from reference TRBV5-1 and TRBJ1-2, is KAGVTQTPRYLIKTRGQQVTLSCSPISGHRSVSWYQQTPGQGLQFLFEYFSETQRNKGNFPGRFSGRQFSNSRSEMNVSTLELGDSALYLCASSSGGTVTNYGYTFGSGTRLTVV.

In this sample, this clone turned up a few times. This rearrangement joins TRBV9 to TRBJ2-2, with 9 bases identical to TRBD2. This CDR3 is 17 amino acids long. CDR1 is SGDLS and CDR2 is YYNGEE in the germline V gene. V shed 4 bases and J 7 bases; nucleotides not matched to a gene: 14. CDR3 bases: TGTGCCAGCAGCCCACCCGGGGCTAGCGGGGCTAACGGGGAGCTGTTTTTT. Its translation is CASSPPGASGANGELFF.